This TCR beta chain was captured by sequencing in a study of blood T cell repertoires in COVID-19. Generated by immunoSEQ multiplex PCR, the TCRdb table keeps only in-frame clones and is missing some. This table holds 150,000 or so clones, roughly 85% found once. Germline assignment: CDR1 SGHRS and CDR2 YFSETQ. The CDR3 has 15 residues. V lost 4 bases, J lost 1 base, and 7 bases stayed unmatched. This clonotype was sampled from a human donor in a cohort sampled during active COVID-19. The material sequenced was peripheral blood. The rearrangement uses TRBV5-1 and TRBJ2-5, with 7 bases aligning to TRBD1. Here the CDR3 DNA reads TGCGCCAGCAGCCCCGGGACAGCCTCCCAAGAGACCCAGTACTTC. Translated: CASSPGTASQETQYF.